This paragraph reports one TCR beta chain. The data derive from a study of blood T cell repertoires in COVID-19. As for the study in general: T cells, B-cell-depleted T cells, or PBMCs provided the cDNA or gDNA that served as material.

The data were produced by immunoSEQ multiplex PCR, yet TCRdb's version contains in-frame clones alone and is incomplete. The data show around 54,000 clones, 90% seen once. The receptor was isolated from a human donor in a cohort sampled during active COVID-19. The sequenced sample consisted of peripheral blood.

This CDR3 reads CASSDQDQPQHF. The CDR3 nucleotides are TGTGCCAGCAGTGACCAGGATCAGCCCCAGCATTTT. The rearrangement joins TRBV2 to TRBJ1-5; D is undetermined. The CDR3 runs 12 residues. Germline V gives CDR1 SNHLY, CDR2 FYNNEI. V was cut by 3 bases and J by 5 bases, with 5 bases left in between.